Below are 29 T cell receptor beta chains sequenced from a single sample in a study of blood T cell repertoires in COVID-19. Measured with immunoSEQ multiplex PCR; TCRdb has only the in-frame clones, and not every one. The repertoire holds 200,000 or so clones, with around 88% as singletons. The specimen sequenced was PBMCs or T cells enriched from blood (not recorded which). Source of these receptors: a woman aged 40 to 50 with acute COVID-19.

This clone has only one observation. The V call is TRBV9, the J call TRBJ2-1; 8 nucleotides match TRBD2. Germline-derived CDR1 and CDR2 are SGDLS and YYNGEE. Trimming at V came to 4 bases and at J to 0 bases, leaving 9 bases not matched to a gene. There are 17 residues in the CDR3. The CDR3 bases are TGTGCCAGCAGCAAAACAAAGCGGGGGAGCTCCTACAATGAGCAGTTCTTC. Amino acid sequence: CASSKTKRGSSYNEQFF.

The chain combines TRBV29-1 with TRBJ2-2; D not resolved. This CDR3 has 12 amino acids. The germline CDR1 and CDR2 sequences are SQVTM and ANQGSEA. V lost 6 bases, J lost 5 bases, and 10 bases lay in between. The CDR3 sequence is CSVSRQTGELFF. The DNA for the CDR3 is TGCAGCGTATCCAGGCAGACCGGGGAGCTGTTTTTT.

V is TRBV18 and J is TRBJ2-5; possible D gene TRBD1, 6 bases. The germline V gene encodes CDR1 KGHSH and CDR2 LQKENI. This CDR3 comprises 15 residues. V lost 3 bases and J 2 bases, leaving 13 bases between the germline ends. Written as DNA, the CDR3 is TGTGCCAGCTCACCCGGATGGGGACAACAAGAGACCCAGTACTTC. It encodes CASSPGWGQQETQYF. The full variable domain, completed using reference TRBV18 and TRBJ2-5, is NAGVMQNPRHLVRRRGQEARLRCSPMKGHSHVYWYRQLPEEGLKFMVYLQKENIIDESGMPKERFSAEFPKEGPSILRIQQVVRGDSAAYFCASSPGWGQQETQYFGPGTRLLVL.

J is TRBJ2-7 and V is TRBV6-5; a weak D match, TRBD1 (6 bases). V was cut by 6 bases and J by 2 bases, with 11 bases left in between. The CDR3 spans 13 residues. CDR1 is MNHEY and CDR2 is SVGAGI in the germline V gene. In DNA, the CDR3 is TGTGCCAGCAGCCCCGGGACAACCTACGAGCAGTACGTC. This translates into CASSPGTTYEQYV.

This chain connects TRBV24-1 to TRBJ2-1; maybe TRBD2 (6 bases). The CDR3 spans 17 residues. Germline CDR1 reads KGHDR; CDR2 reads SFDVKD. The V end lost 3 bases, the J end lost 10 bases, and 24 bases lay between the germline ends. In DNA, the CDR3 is TGTGCCACCAGTGATCGAACCCCGGGGGACCCGGCTGCCGAGCAGTTCTTC. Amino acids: CATSDRTPGDPAAEQFF.

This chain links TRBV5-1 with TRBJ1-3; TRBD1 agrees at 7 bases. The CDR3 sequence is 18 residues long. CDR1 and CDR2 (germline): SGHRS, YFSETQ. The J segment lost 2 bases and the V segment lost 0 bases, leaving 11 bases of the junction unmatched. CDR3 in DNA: TGCGCCAGCAGCTTGGGGGCCCTTTCGACAGGGACTGGAAACACCATATATTTT. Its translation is CASSLGALSTGTGNTIYF.

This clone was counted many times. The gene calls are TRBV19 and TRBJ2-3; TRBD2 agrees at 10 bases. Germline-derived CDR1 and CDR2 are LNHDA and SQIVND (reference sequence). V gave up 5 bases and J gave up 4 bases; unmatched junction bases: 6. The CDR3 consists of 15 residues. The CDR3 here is CASSALAGVSDTQYF. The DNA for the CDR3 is TGTGCCAGTAGTGCCCTAGCGGGAGTGTCAGATACGCAGTATTTT. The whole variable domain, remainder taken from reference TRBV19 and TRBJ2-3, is DGGITQSPKYLFRKEGQNVTLSCEQNLNHDAMYWYRQDPGQGLRLIYYSQIVNDFQKGDIAEGYSVSREKKESFPLTVTSAQKNPTAFYLCASSALAGVSDTQYFGPGTRLTVL.

The CDR3 region is CASSQFGTSGYNEQFF. CDR3 in DNA: TGTGCCAGTAGCCAGTTCGGGACTAGCGGTTACAATGAGCAGTTCTTC. This sequence joins TRBV19 and TRBJ2-1; 11 bases are a match to TRBD2. This CDR3 is 16 amino acids long. V lost 6 bases and J lost 4; bases outside the gene matches: 8. Germline lookup yields CDR1 LNHDA and CDR2 SQIVND (reference sequence).

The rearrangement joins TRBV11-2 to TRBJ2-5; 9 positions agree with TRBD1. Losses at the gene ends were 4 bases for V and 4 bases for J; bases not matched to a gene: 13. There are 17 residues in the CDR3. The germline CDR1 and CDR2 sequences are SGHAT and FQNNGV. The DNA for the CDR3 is TGTGCCAGCAGCTCGGTTCAACAGGGGGCAAAGAGAGAGACCCAGTACTTC. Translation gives CASSSVQQGAKRETQYF. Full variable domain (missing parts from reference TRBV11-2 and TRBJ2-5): EAGVAQSPRYKIIEKRQSVAFWCNPISGHATLYWYQQILGQGPKLLIQFQNNGVVDDSQLPKDRFSAERLKGVDSTLKIQPAKLEDSAVYLCASSSVQQGAKRETQYFGPGTRLLVL.

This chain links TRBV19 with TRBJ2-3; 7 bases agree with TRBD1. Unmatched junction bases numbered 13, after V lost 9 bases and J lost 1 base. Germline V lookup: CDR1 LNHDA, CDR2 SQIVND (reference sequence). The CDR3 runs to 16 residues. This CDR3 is CARLDIPGGGTDTQYF. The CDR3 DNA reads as TGTGCCAGACTAGACATTCCAGGGGGAGGCACAGATACGCAGTATTTT.

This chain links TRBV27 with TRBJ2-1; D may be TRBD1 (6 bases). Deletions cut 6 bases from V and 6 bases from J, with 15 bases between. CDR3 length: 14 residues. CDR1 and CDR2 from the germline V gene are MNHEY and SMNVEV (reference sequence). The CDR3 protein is CASSERTATNEQFF. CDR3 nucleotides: TGTGCCAGCAGCGAAAGGACAGCCACCAATGAGCAGTTCTTC.

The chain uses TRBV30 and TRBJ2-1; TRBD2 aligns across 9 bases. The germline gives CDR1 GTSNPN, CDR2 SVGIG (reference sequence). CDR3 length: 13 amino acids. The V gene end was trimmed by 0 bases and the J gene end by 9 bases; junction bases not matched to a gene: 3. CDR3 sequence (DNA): TGTGCCTGGAGTGTAGTACTAGCGGGTGAGCAGTTCTTC. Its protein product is CAWSVVLAGEQFF.

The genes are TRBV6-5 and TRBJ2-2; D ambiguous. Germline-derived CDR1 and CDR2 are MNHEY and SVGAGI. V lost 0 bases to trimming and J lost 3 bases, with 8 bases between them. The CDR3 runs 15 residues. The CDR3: CASSYSSSYTGELFF. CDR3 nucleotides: TGTGCCAGCAGTTACTCGAGTTCCTACACCGGGGAGCTGTTTTTT.

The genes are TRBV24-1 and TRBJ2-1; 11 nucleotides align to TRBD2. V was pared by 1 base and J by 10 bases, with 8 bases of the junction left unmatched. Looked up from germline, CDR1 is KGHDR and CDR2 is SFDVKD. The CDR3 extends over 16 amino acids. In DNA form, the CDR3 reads TGTGCCACCAGTGATTTTACTAGCGGGAGTTCACGAGAGCAGTTCTTC. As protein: CATSDFTSGSSREQFF.

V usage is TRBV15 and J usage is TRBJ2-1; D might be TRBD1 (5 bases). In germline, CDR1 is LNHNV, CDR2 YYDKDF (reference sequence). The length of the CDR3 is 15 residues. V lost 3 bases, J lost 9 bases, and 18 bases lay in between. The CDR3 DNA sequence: TGTGCCACCAGCAGGGCAGGTTGGGGCTCGGGTGAGCAGTTCTTC. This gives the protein CATSRAGWGSGEQFF.

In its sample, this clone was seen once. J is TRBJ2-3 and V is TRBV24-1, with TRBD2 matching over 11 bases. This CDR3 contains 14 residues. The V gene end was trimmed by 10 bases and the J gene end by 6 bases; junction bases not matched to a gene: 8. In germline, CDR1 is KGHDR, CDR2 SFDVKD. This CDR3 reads CATGLAGPTDTQYF. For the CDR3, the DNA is TGTGCCACAGGACTAGCGGGCCCCACGGATACGCAGTATTTT.

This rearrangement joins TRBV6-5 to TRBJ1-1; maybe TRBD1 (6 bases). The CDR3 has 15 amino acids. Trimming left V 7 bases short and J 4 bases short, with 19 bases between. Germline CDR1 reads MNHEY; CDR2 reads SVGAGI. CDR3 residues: CASNSRGNGRTEAFF. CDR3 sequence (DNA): TGTGCCAGCAATTCCAGGGGCAATGGCCGCACTGAAGCTTTCTTT.

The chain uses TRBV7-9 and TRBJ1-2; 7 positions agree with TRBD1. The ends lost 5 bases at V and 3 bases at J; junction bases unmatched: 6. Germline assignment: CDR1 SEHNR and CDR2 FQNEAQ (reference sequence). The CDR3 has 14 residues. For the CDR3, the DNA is TGTGCCAGCAGCCGAACACAGGGGCACTATGGCTACACCTTC. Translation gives CASSRTQGHYGYTF.

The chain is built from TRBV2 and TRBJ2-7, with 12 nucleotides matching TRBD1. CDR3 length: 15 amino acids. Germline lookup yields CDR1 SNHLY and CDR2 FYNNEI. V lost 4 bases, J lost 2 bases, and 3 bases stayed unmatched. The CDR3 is CASSGDRGQTYEQYV. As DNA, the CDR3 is TGTGCCAGCAGTGGGGACAGGGGGCAAACCTACGAGCAGTACGTC.

In nucleotides, the CDR3 is TGTGCCAGCGGGAAAGAGGACTCGGCGCGTGAGACCCAGTACTTC. Protein product: CASGKEDSARETQYF. The chain links TRBV28 to TRBJ2-5; TRBD2 is a possible D gene (5 bases). Per the germline V gene, CDR1 is MDHEN and CDR2 is SYDVKM. Trimming took off 8 bases at V and 5 bases at J, with 21 bases between the two ends. CDR3 size: 15 residues.

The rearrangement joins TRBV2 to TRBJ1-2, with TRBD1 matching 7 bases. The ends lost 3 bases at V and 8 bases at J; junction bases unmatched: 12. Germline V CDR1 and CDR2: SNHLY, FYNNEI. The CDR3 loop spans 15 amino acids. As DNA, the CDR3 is TGTGCCAGCAGTGAGCTACAGGGGAGCCCAAGGGGCTACACCTTC. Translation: CASSELQGSPRGYTF.

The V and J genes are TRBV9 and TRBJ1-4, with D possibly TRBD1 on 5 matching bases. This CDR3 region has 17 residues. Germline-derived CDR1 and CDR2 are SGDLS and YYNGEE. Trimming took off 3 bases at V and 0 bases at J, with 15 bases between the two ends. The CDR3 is CASSAEGLAATNEKLFF. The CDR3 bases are TGTGCCAGCAGCGCTGAGGGACTGGCTGCAACTAATGAAAAACTGTTTTTT.

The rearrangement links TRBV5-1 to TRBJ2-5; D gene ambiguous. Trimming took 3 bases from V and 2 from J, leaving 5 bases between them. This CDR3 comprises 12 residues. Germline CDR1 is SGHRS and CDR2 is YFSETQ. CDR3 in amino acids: CASSSPQETQYF. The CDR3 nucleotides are TGCGCCAGCAGCTCCCCGCAAGAGACCCAGTACTTC. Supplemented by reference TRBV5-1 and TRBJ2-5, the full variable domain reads KAGVTQTPRYLIKTRGQQVTLSCSPISGHRSVSWYQQTPGQGLQFLFEYFSETQRNKGNFPGRFSGRQFSNSRSEMNVSTLELGDSALYLCASSSPQETQYFGPGTRLLVL.

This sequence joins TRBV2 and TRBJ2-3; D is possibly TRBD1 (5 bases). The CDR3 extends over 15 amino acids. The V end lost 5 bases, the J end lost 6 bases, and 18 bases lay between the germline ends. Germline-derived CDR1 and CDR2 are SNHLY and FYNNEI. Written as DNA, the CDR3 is TGTGCCAGCAGTTACGCTTTGGCTGGGGCGGATACGCAGTATTTT. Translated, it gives CASSYALAGADTQYF. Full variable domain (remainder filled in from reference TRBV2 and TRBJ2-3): EPEVTQTPSHQVTQMGQEVILRCVPISNHLYFYWYRQILGQKVEFLVSFYNNEISEKSEIFDDQFSVERPDGSNFTLKIRSTKLEDSAMYFCASSYALAGADTQYFGPGTRLTVL.

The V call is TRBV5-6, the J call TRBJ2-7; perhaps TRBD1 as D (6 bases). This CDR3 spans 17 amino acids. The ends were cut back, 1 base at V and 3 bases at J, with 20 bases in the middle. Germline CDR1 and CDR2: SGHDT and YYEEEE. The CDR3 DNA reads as TGTGCCAGCAGCTTGCCCGGACAGTACACCAGCCGCTACGAGCAGTACTTC. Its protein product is CASSLPGQYTSRYEQYF.

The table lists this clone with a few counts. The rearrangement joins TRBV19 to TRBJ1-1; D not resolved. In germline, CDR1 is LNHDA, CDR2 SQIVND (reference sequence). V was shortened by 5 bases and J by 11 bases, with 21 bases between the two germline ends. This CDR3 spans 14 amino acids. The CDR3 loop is CASSASPGGLLAFF. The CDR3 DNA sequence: TGTGCCAGTAGTGCAAGTCCGGGTGGCCTTTTGGCTTTCTTT. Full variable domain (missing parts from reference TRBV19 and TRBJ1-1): DGGITQSPKYLFRKEGQNVTLSCEQNLNHDAMYWYRQDPGQGLRLIYYSQIVNDFQKGDIAEGYSVSREKKESFPLTVTSAQKNPTAFYLCASSASPGGLLAFFGQGTRLTVV.

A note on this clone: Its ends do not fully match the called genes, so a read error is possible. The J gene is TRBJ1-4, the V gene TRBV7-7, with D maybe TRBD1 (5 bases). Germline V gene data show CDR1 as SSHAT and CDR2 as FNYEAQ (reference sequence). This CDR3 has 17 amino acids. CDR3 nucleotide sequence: TGTGCTAGCAGCTTATTCCCGCCGGGGGCAACTAATGAAAAACTGTTTTTT. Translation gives CASSLFPPGATNEKLFF.

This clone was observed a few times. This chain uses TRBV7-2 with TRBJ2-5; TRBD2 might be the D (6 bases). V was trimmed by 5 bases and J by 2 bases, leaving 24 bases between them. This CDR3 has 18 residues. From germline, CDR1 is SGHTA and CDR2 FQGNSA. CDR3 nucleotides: TGTGCCAGCAGCCGGAGGGGCGAGTCCCTAGTGGCACAAGAGACCCAGTACTTC. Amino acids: CASSRRGESLVAQETQYF.

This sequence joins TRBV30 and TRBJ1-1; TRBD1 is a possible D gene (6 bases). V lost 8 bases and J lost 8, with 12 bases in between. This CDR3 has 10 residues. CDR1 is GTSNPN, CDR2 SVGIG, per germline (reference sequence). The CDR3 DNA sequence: TGTGCCGGATGGACAGTCGAAGCTTTCTTT. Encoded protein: CAGWTVEAFF.